This TCR beta chain emerged from a study of shared clonotypes between healthy human individuals. Deletions cut 1 base from V and 5 bases from J, with 17 bases between. The germline gives CDR1 MGHRA, CDR2 YSYEKL. The CDR3 runs 16 residues. The data were produced by immunoSEQ multiplex PCR, yet TCRdb's version contains in-frame clones alone and is incomplete. The repertoire holds some 2,500,000 clones, with about 90% as singletons. The source is a man aged 18 to 30 in good health. Some clones in this sample may be carry-over from other donors' samples. V is TRBV4-1 and J is TRBJ1-2; D might be TRBD1 (5 bases). Material for sequencing was naive CD4+ T cells from PBMCs. Subset meaning: CD45RA+ positively selected. The CDR3 nucleotides are TGCGCCAGCAGCCAAGGGGCCCTGGCAGGGAGATATGGCTACACCTTC. As protein: CASSQGALAGRYGYTF.